One sample yielded the 14 T cell receptor beta chains listed below, sequenced in a study of blood T cell repertoires in COVID-19. The assay was immunoSEQ multiplex PCR, and TCRdb's table has in-frame clones only and misses some. Here the sample spans fewer than 350,000 clones, 89% being singletons. The sample taken for sequencing was PBMCs or T cells enriched from blood (not recorded which). The source of these receptors is a man aged 55 to 70 who had recovered from COVID-19.

The rearrangement joins TRBV19 to TRBJ2-4; D unclear. Trimming removed 3 bases at V and 7 bases at J, with 4 bases between. The CDR3 has 11 amino acids. CDR1 LNHDA and CDR2 SQIVND come from the germline V gene (reference sequence). CDR3 in amino acids: CASSIRNIQYF. The CDR3, as DNA: TGTGCCAGTAGTATCAGGAACATTCAGTACTTC.

CDR3 loop: CATSDPLTGTSGDGEQFF. The CDR3 DNA sequence: TGTGCCACCAGTGACCCATTGACCGGGACTAGCGGCGATGGGGAGCAGTTCTTC. The rearrangement uses TRBV24-1 and TRBJ2-1; 11 bases line up with TRBD2. Germline V gene lookup returns CDR1 KGHDR and CDR2 SFDVKD. Trimming cost V 4 bases and J 10 bases; bases outside gene matches: 17. The CDR3 covers 18 residues.

The genes are TRBV3-1 (or the pseudogene TRBV3-2) and TRBJ1-1; TRBD1 might be the D (5 bases). V lost 4 bases and J 2 bases, leaving 11 bases between the germline ends. The germline V gene encodes CDR1 LGHDT and CDR2 YNNKEL (reference sequence). The CDR3 runs 14 residues. The CDR3 reads CASSLQVFNTEAFF. In DNA form, the CDR3 reads TGTGCCAGCAGCCTACAGGTCTTTAACACTGAAGCTTTCTTT.

CDR3 sequence: CASSLLADKTEAFF. In DNA form, the CDR3 reads TGTGCCAGCAGCTTACTTGCAGATAAGACTGAAGCTTTCTTT. The genes are TRBV7-9 and TRBJ1-1; D is ambiguous. The germline V and J ends were trimmed by 2 bases and 5 bases, with 12 bases remaining between them. The CDR3 contains 14 residues. The germline V gene encodes CDR1 SEHNR and CDR2 FQNEAQ (reference sequence).

This clone was observed a single time. The gene calls are TRBV7-2 and TRBJ2-1; D remains unclear. The CDR3 is made up of 13 amino acids. CDR1 and CDR2 from the germline V gene are SGHTA and FQGNSA. With 5 bases removed from V and 9 bases from J, the gap between germline ends came to 14 bases. This chain's CDR3 is CASSTENGGEQFF. The CDR3 DNA reads TGTGCCAGCAGCACTGAAAATGGCGGTGAGCAGTTCTTC. The full variable domain, with the rest looked up from reference TRBV7-2 and TRBJ2-1, is GAGVSQSPSNKVTEKGKDVELRCDPISGHTALYWYRQSLGQGLEFLIYFQGNSAPDKSGLPSDRFSAERTGGSVSTLTIQRTQQEDSAVYLCASSTENGGEQFFGPGTRLTVL.

The rearrangement uses TRBV7-2 and TRBJ1-1, with unresolved D. CDR1 and CDR2 (germline): SGHTA, FQGNSA. The length of the CDR3 is 14 residues. Trimming took 1 base from V and 6 from J, leaving 12 bases between them. The CDR3: CASSLEFEGPEAFF. The DNA of the CDR3 is TGTGCCAGCAGCTTAGAATTCGAGGGCCCTGAAGCTTTCTTT.

The rearrangement joins TRBV28 to TRBJ1-4, with D perhaps matching TRBD1 (5 bases). V gave up 4 bases and J gave up 8 bases, with 5 bases separating them. CDR1 MDHEN and CDR2 SYDVKM come from the germline V gene. This CDR3 comprises 11 residues. This chain's CDR3 is CASSSGEKLFF. CDR3 bases: TGTGCCAGCAGTTCAGGGGAAAAACTGTTTTTT.

This rearrangement joins TRBV28 to TRBJ1-5, with 7 bases matching TRBD1. CDR3 length: 15 amino acids. V trimming: 5 bases; J trimming: 3 bases; junction bases outside the gene matches: 7. Germline lookup yields CDR1 MDHEN and CDR2 SYDVKM. The CDR3 DNA sequence: TGTGCCAGCAGTCCCGGGACAGCCTACAATCAGCCCCAGCATTTT. Residues: CASSPGTAYNQPQHF. The full variable domain, with the rest looked up from reference TRBV28 and TRBJ1-5, is DVKVTQSSRYLVKRTGEKVFLECVQDMDHENMFWYRQDPGLGLRLIYFSYDVKMKEKGDIPEGYSVSREKKERFSLILESASTNQTSMYLCASSPGTAYNQPQHFGDGTRLSIL.

CDR3 residues: CASSFTGNHEQFF. As DNA, the CDR3 is TGTGCCAGCAGCTTTACAGGGAACCATGAGCAGTTCTTC. The rearrangement uses TRBV7-9 and TRBJ2-1, with a weak D call TRBD1 (6 bases). V dropped 3 bases and J dropped 8 bases, with 11 bases sitting between them. This CDR3 is 13 amino acids long. The germline gives CDR1 SEHNR, CDR2 FQNEAQ (reference sequence).

The sample holds one count of this clone. The chain recombines TRBV7-9 with TRBJ1-1, with TRBD1 identical over 9 bases. There are 15 residues in the CDR3. Germline V gene lookup returns CDR1 SEHNR and CDR2 FQNEAQ (reference sequence). The trim removed 4 bases at V and 1 base at J, leaving 4 bases unmatched. In DNA form, the CDR3 reads TGTGCCAGCAGCTCGGGACAGGGTCAGAACACTGAAGCTTTCTTT. Its protein product is CASSSGQGQNTEAFF. Full variable domain (outside the CDR3, taken from reference TRBV7-9 and TRBJ1-1): DTGVSQNPRHKITKRGQNVTFRCDPISEHNRLYWYRQTLGQGPEFLTYFQNEAQLEKSRLLSDRFSAERPKGSFSTLEIQRTEQGDSAMYLCASSSGQGQNTEAFFGQGTRLTVV.

The chain uses TRBV29-1 and TRBJ1-6; D is uncertain. This CDR3 has 12 residues. Germline V gene sequence: CDR1 SQVTM, CDR2 ANQGSEA. V was clipped by 5 bases and J by 11 bases, with 13 bases between them. In DNA form, the CDR3 reads TGCAGCGTTTCCTTTGAGGGCCCACCCCTCCACTTT. Protein product: CSVSFEGPPLHF.

The rearrangement links TRBV7-2 to TRBJ2-5, with 7 bases matching TRBD1. The junction had 10 bases not matched to a gene; V was cut back by 4 bases and J by 5 bases. Germline V CDR1 and CDR2: SGHTA, FQGNSA. This CDR3 is built from 15 residues. Here the CDR3 reads CASSSRQGRSETQYF. As DNA, the CDR3 is TGTGCCAGCAGCTCCAGACAGGGTAGATCGGAGACCCAGTACTTC.

This chain joins TRBV7-2 and TRBJ1-1, with D possibly being TRBD1 (6 bases). This CDR3 region has 11 residues. CDR1 and CDR2 from the germline V gene are SGHTA and FQGNSA. The CDR3 spells CAGGAWPEAFF. CDR3 sequence (DNA): TGTGCAGGGGGGGCTTGGCCTGAAGCTTTCTTT.

This clone has just a few counts. This chain connects TRBV4-1 to TRBJ2-7, with TRBD1 matching 8 bases. V lost 0 bases and J lost 2; bases outside the gene matches: 3. This CDR3 spans 15 amino acids. Germline V CDR1 and CDR2: MGHRA, YSYEKL. The CDR3, as DNA: TGCGCCAGCAGCCAAGACGCGACAGGGGCCTACGAGCAGTACTTC. Its translation is CASSQDATGAYEQYF.